A selection of T cell receptor beta chains follows, all from one sample in a study of OX40 agonist ivuxolimab in advanced cancers. Sequencing used immunoSEQ multiplex PCR; TCRdb keeps in-frame clones, though not all of them. The table has 16,000 or so clones, 60% to 85% seen once. Material: CD4+ or CD8+ T cells sorted from blood, obtained in a trial of the OX40 agonist ivuxolimab. These receptors were taken from an adult with an advanced solid tumor such as melanoma, head and neck, liver or kidney cancer. The CDR3 runs from the conserved cysteine through the conserved F or W. D genes are given only for firm matches. Some rows have no size entry. The others give once, few or many, or a class for an expanded clone.

V gene	D gene	J gene	clone size	CDR3 DNA	CDR3 protein
TRBV11-2	TRBD1	TRBJ1-6	once	TGTGCCAGCGACGGACAGGGTGATTCACCCCTCCACTTT	CASDGQGDSPLHF
TRBV5-6	TRBD2	TRBJ2-1	once	TGTGCCAGCAGCCCCCGGCTAGCGGGGAGATACAATGAGCAGTTCTTC	CASSPRLAGRYNEQFF
TRBV10-3	-	TRBJ1-2	-	TGTGCCATCAGTGGGGCAGAACAGGGTCCCTATGGCTACACCTTC	CAISGAEQGPYGYTF
TRBV19	-	TRBJ1-2	-	TGTGCCACCACGTACGGGGAACTGTCCCATGGCTACACCTTC	CATTYGELSHGYTF
TRBV10-3	TRBD2	TRBJ2-3	-	TGTGCCATCAGTGAGACGGGACTAATTGGCACAGATACGCAGTATTTT	CAISETGLIGTDTQYF
TRBV5-4	TRBD1	TRBJ1-1	-	TGTGCCAGCAGCTTGGGGGACAGCCGGACTGAAGCTTTCTTT	CASSLGDSRTEAFF
TRBV11-2	-	TRBJ2-1	-	TGTGCCAGCAGCTTAGTACAGGGGGGGTCCAATGAGCAGTTCTTC	CASSLVQGGSNEQFF
TRBV6-5	TRBD2	TRBJ2-1	-	TGTGCCAGCACAGCGGGGGGCAATGAGCAGTTCTTC	CASTAGGNEQFF
TRBV7-3	-	TRBJ1-5	-	TGTGCCAGCAGCTTATCCTTTTGGTCCAGTTATAGCAATCAGCCCCAGCATTTT	CASSLSFWSSYSNQPQHF
TRBV6-6	-	TRBJ1-5	-	TGTGCCAGCACCTCCTGGGGGACATATCATCAGCCCCAGCATTTT	CASTSWGTYHQPQHF
TRBV5-6	-	TRBJ1-2	-	TGTGCCAGCAGCCCCCTTGACGACCCGGACGGATTTGCCTATGGCTACACCTTC	CASSPLDDPDGFAYGYTF
TRBV7-2	TRBD1	TRBJ1-1	-	TGTGCCAGCAGCCTCAGACAGGGGGACACTGAAGCTTTCTTT	CASSLRQGDTEAFF
TRBV11-3	TRBD1	TRBJ1-1	-	TGTGCCAGCAGCTGGAACAGGGGCACTGAAGCTTTCTTT	CASSWNRGTEAFF
TRBV7-9	TRBD2	TRBJ2-7	-	TGTGCCAGCAGCCTGCGGGTAGCGGGGCAATCCTACGAGCAGTACTTC	CASSLRVAGQSYEQYF
TRBV6-5	TRBD1	TRBJ1-1	-	TGTGCCAGCAGAGTGGACAGGGGTCGGACTGAAGCTTTCTTT	CASRVDRGRTEAFF
TRBV9	TRBD1	TRBJ2-7	-	TGTGCCAGCAACGAACAGGGGGTTTTCTCCTACGAGCAGTACTTC	CASNEQGVFSYEQYF
TRBV27	TRBD2	TRBJ2-7	-	TGTGCCAGCAGTTATACGGGGGGGAGTTTAAACGAGCAGTACTTC	CASSYTGGSLNEQYF
TRBV5-6	-	TRBJ1-2	-	TGTGCCAGCAGCTTGGGTAGTTTTGGCTATGGCTACACCTTC	CASSLGSFGYGYTF
TRBV14	-	TRBJ2-7	few	TGTGCCAGCAGCCAACTAGGCGCGTACGAGCAGTACTTC	CASSQLGAYEQYF
TRBV27	TRBD1	TRBJ2-1	-	TGTGCCAGCAGTTTACAGGGACAGGGACGCAATGAGCAGTTCTTC	CASSLQGQGRNEQFF
TRBV4-1	TRBD1	TRBJ1-6	-	TGCGCCAGCAGCCAGGCGGGACAGGCTAATTCACCCCTCCACTTT	CASSQAGQANSPLHF
TRBV11-3	TRBD2	TRBJ2-1	medium-sized	TGTGCCAGCAGCTCCGGACTAGCGGGCGGGTACTACAATGAGCAGTTCTTC	CASSSGLAGGYYNEQFF
TRBV13	TRBD1	TRBJ1-2	medium-sized	TGTGCCAGCAGCTTTGCTGGGACAGAGAACTATGGCTACACCTTC	CASSFAGTENYGYTF
TRBV6-9	-	TRBJ2-7	-	TGTGCCAGCAGCCTTACAGGGATCATAGACGAGCAGTACTTC	CASSLTGIIDEQYF
TRBV11-2	-	TRBJ2-7	-	TGTGCCAGCAGCGAAGCGGACTACGAGCAGTACTTC	CASSEADYEQYF
TRBV6-9	-	TRBJ2-7	-	TGTGCCAGCAGTTACGCGGCAGGCTCCTACGAGCAGTACTTC	CASSYAAGSYEQYF
TRBV5-6	TRBD1	TRBJ1-1	-	TGTGCCAGCAGCCTAGGGTGGACAGGACCCACTGAAGCTTTCTTT	CASSLGWTGPTEAFF
TRBV5-6	TRBD2	TRBJ2-3	-	TGTGCCAGCACCATTAGCGGGGGAACAGATACGCAGTATTTT	CASTISGGTDTQYF
TRBV4-2	TRBD1	TRBJ1-2	few	TGTGCCAGCAGCCAAGAGGGGGACAGGTCTTTTTATGGCTACACCTTC	CASSQEGDRSFYGYTF
TRBV13	TRBD1	TRBJ1-5	-	TGTGCCAGCAGCGAACAGGGGGCGTGGCAGCCCCAGCATTTT	CASSEQGAWQPQHF
TRBV5-6	TRBD1	TRBJ2-7	-	TGTGCCAGCAGCCCCCCCCTAGGGGACAGGGGTTCCTACGAGCAGTACTTC	CASSPPLGDRGSYEQYF
TRBV9	-	TRBJ2-5	-	TGTGCCAGCAGCGTAGGGGACTCTCAAGAGACCCAGTACTTC	CASSVGDSQETQYF
TRBV5-6	-	TRBJ1-6	-	TGTGCCAGCAGCTTTGGGGGAGGGGATTCACCCCTCCACTTT	CASSFGGGDSPLHF
TRBV6-1	-	TRBJ2-5	-	TGTGCCAGCAGGGACCCTCTAGGAGAGACCCAGTACTTC	CASRDPLGETQYF
TRBV6-6	TRBD1	TRBJ1-1	-	TGTGCCAGCAGTTACGGGGACAGGGGAGTACCTGAAGCTTTCTTT	CASSYGDRGVPEAFF
TRBV10-3	-	TRBJ2-3	-	TGTGCCATCAGTGAGTCAGATGACAGTACAGATACGCAGTATTTT	CAISESDDSTDTQYF
TRBV7-3	-	TRBJ2-7	-	TGTGCCAGCAGCTTAACGGACGGCTACGAGCAGTACTTC	CASSLTDGYEQYF
TRBV27	-	TRBJ1-5	-	TGTGCCAGCAGCTCCCTACGGGGGACGAGTGGGAGCAATCAGCCCCAGCATTTT	CASSSLRGTSGSNQPQHF
TRBV7-9	TRBD1	TRBJ1-2	once	TGTGCCAGCAGCTCCGGGACAGAGTTTAACTATGGCTACACCTTC	CASSSGTEFNYGYTF
TRBV7-9	-	TRBJ2-7	-	TGTGCCAGCAGCCCACCCCCCGGGACAAGTACCTACGAGCAGTACTTC	CASSPPPGTSTYEQYF
TRBV6-5	TRBD2	TRBJ2-7	-	TGTGCCAGCAAGATAGCGGGGGGGCTCGACGAGCAGTACTTC	CASKIAGGLDEQYF